A selection of T cell receptor beta chains follows, all from one sample in a study of graft-versus-host responses after intestinal transplantation. No antigens are known for them. Sequenced by immunoSEQ multiplex PCR; TCRdb stores in-frame clones only, minus some. The table lists approximately 26,000 clones, about 81% of them singletons. Sample: unstimulated CD4+ T cells sorted from spleen or lymph node cells, taken before intestinal transplant. The origin of the receptors is a human donor who received an intestinal transplant. Both conserved end residues are part of each CDR3. The order of the fields is D gene, V gene, J gene, clone size, CDR3 protein, CDR3 DNA. D genes are given only for firm matches. The listing skips clone size in some rows; elsewhere it reads once, few, many or a size class.

D gene: TRBD2
V gene: TRBV7-8
J gene: TRBJ2-1
clone size: NA
CDR3 protein: CASSFYAGVAEQFF
CDR3 DNA: TGTGCCAGCAGCTTCTACGCGGGGGTGGCTGAGCAGTTCTTC

D gene: TRBD1
V gene: TRBV6-6
J gene: TRBJ1-1
clone size: NA
CDR3 protein: CASSDRDRGTSFF
CDR3 DNA: TGTGCCAGCAGTGACCGGGACAGGGGGACATCTTTCTTT

D gene: TRBD1
V gene: TRBV7-2
J gene: TRBJ1-4
clone size: NA
CDR3 protein: CASSLQGGIREKLFF
CDR3 DNA: TGTGCCAGCAGCTTACAGGGGGGGATTAGGGAAAAACTGTTTTTT

D gene: TRBD2
V gene: TRBV5-1
J gene: TRBJ2-7
clone size: NA
CDR3 protein: CASSLRTSGVTYEQYF
CDR3 DNA: TGCGCCAGCAGCTTGCGGACTAGCGGGGTTACCTACGAGCAGTACTTC

D gene: NA
V gene: TRBV5-1
J gene: TRBJ2-7
clone size: NA
CDR3 protein: CASSLGRLIREQYF
CDR3 DNA: TGCGCCAGCAGCTTGGGACGGCTAATCCGAGAGCAGTACTTC

D gene: NA
V gene: TRBV10-3
J gene: TRBJ2-7
clone size: NA
CDR3 protein: CAISPSGAGGSYEQYF
CDR3 DNA: TGTGCCATCAGTCCCTCGGGGGCAGGCGGCTCCTACGAGCAGTACTTC

D gene: NA
V gene: TRBV27
J gene: TRBJ1-1
clone size: NA
CDR3 protein: CASSLGTEAFF
CDR3 DNA: TGTGCCAGCAGTCTCGGGACTGAAGCTTTCTTT

D gene: NA
V gene: TRBV6-1
J gene: TRBJ2-7
clone size: once
CDR3 protein: CASSPRAPQGEQYF
CDR3 DNA: TGTGCCAGCAGTCCCCGGGCTCCCCAGGGAGAGCAGTACTTC

D gene: NA
V gene: TRBV6-4
J gene: TRBJ1-1
clone size: NA
CDR3 protein: CASSEQYGNTEAFF
CDR3 DNA: TGTGCCAGCAGTGAACAGTACGGTAACACTGAAGCTTTCTTT

D gene: NA
V gene: TRBV28
J gene: TRBJ2-1
clone size: NA
CDR3 protein: CASSLASRDYNEQFF
CDR3 DNA: TGTGCCAGCAGTTTGGCTAGCCGAGACTACAATGAGCAGTTCTTC

D gene: NA
V gene: TRBV6-1
J gene: TRBJ1-5
clone size: once
CDR3 protein: CASSVLAAGPSNQPQHF
CDR3 DNA: TGTGCCAGCAGTGTGTTGGCGGCTGGGCCTAGCAATCAGCCCCAGCATTTT

D gene: TRBD2
V gene: TRBV11-3
J gene: TRBJ2-2
clone size: NA
CDR3 protein: CASSFSGGTGELFF
CDR3 DNA: TGTGCCAGCAGCTTTAGCGGGGGAACCGGGGAGCTGTTTTTT

D gene: NA
V gene: TRBV5-4
J gene: TRBJ2-1
clone size: NA
CDR3 protein: CASSSPLQGGSYNEQFF
CDR3 DNA: TGTGCCAGCAGTTCCCCGCTCCAAGGGGGCTCCTACAATGAGCAGTTCTTC

D gene: NA
V gene: TRBV7-9
J gene: TRBJ1-5
clone size: once
CDR3 protein: CASSEGQVEGSMRNQPQHF
CDR3 DNA: TGTGCCAGCAGCGAAGGGCAGGTAGAGGGAAGTATGCGCAATCAGCCCCAGCATTTT

D gene: NA
V gene: TRBV6-5
J gene: TRBJ2-3
clone size: NA
CDR3 protein: CATSGAGSSDTQYF
CDR3 DNA: TGTGCCACCTCGGGGGCGGGATCATCAGATACGCAGTATTTT

D gene: NA
V gene: TRBV7-2
J gene: TRBJ2-2
clone size: NA
CDR3 protein: CASSRPGRGTGELFF
CDR3 DNA: TGTGCCAGCAGCCGACCGGGGCGGGGAACCGGGGAGCTGTTTTTT

D gene: TRBD2
V gene: TRBV5-1
J gene: TRBJ2-5
clone size: NA
CDR3 protein: CASSLFRGEQETQYF
CDR3 DNA: TGCGCCAGCAGCTTGTTTCGGGGGGAACAAGAGACCCAGTACTTC

D gene: NA
V gene: TRBV19
J gene: TRBJ2-7
clone size: few
CDR3 protein: CASSARAAGSPYEQYF
CDR3 DNA: TGTGCCAGTAGTGCCAGAGCTGCGGGATCCCCCTACGAGCAGTACTTC

D gene: NA
V gene: TRBV28
J gene: TRBJ2-2
clone size: once
CDR3 protein: CASSQTRANTGELFF
CDR3 DNA: TGTGCCAGCAGCCAAACACGCGCGAACACCGGGGAGCTGTTTTTT

D gene: NA
V gene: TRBV5-1
J gene: TRBJ2-7
clone size: NA
CDR3 protein: CASSFPGPGVTTPSYEQYF
CDR3 DNA: TGCGCCAGCAGCTTTCCGGGACCGGGGGTAACTACCCCATCCTACGAGCAGTACTTC

D gene: TRBD2
V gene: TRBV7-9
J gene: TRBJ2-1
clone size: NA
CDR3 protein: CASSPLAGGVYEQFF
CDR3 DNA: TGTGCCAGCAGCCCTCTAGCGGGAGGTGTCTATGAGCAGTTCTTC

D gene: NA
V gene: TRBV20-1
J gene: TRBJ1-2
clone size: NA
CDR3 protein: CSATANYGYTF
CDR3 DNA: TGCAGTGCTACAGCTAACTATGGCTACACCTTC

D gene: TRBD2
V gene: TRBV11-2
J gene: TRBJ2-2
clone size: NA
CDR3 protein: CASSFSGLLTGELFF
CDR3 DNA: TGTGCCAGCAGCTTCTCGGGACTACTCACCGGGGAGCTGTTTTTT

D gene: NA
V gene: TRBV5-1
J gene: TRBJ1-6
clone size: NA
CDR3 protein: CASSLPDSPLHF
CDR3 DNA: TGCGCCAGCAGTCTCCCCGATTCACCCCTCCACTTT

D gene: TRBD1
V gene: TRBV6-1
J gene: TRBJ2-1
clone size: few
CDR3 protein: CASSAGTGGLGEQFF
CDR3 DNA: TGTGCCAGCAGTGCCGGGACAGGGGGCCTAGGGGAGCAGTTCTTC

D gene: NA
V gene: TRBV4-1
J gene: TRBJ1-2
clone size: NA
CDR3 protein: CASSQEGAVYGYTF
CDR3 DNA: TGCGCCAGCAGCCAAGAAGGGGCAGTCTATGGCTACACCTTC

D gene: NA
V gene: TRBV19
J gene: TRBJ2-1
clone size: NA
CDR3 protein: CASSPGLSYNEQFF
CDR3 DNA: TGTGCCAGTAGTCCGGGCCTCTCCTACAATGAGCAGTTCTTC

D gene: TRBD1
V gene: TRBV5-6
J gene: TRBJ1-2
clone size: NA
CDR3 protein: CASSWGQYGYTF
CDR3 DNA: TGTGCCAGCAGCTGGGGACAGTATGGCTACACCTTC

D gene: NA
V gene: TRBV4-1
J gene: TRBJ1-4
clone size: NA
CDR3 protein: CASSRSGALDEKLFF
CDR3 DNA: TGCGCCAGCAGCCGCTCGGGGGCGTTAGACGAAAAACTGTTTTTT

D gene: NA
V gene: TRBV2
J gene: TRBJ1-3
clone size: NA
CDR3 protein: CASSPPGAFSGNTIYF
CDR3 DNA: TGTGCCAGCAGCCCACCCGGGGCTTTCTCTGGAAACACCATATATTTT

D gene: NA
V gene: TRBV5-1
J gene: TRBJ2-2
clone size: NA
CDR3 protein: CASSFRDSTGELFF
CDR3 DNA: TGCGCCAGCAGCTTCCGAGACAGCACCGGGGAGCTGTTTTTT

D gene: TRBD2
V gene: TRBV18
J gene: TRBJ2-6
clone size: NA
CDR3 protein: CASSPLAGDAGANVLTF
CDR3 DNA: TGTGCCAGCTCACCACTAGCGGGAGATGCTGGGGCCAACGTCCTGACTTTC

D gene: TRBD1
V gene: TRBV5-1
J gene: TRBJ2-7
clone size: NA
CDR3 protein: CASSSRQGPTYEQYF
CDR3 DNA: TGCGCCAGCAGCTCTAGACAGGGGCCCACCTACGAGCAGTACTTC

D gene: NA
V gene: TRBV7-3
J gene: TRBJ1-1
clone size: NA
CDR3 protein: CASSFRQNTEAFF
CDR3 DNA: TGTGCCAGCAGCTTCCGACAGAACACTGAAGCTTTCTTT

D gene: NA
V gene: TRBV2
J gene: TRBJ1-5
clone size: NA
CDR3 protein: CASKPGVMNQPQHF
CDR3 DNA: TGTGCCAGCAAACCAGGGGTAATGAATCAGCCCCAGCATTTT

D gene: NA
V gene: TRBV11-2
J gene: TRBJ1-3
clone size: NA
CDR3 protein: CASSLAILQAGNTIYF
CDR3 DNA: TGTGCCAGCAGCTTAGCTATCCTACAAGCTGGAAACACCATATATTTT

D gene: NA
V gene: TRBV4-2
J gene: TRBJ2-2
clone size: NA
CDR3 protein: CASSRYGDIMNTGELFF
CDR3 DNA: TGTGCCAGCAGCCGATACGGCGACATCATGAACACCGGGGAGCTGTTTTTT

D gene: NA
V gene: TRBV27
J gene: TRBJ1-2
clone size: few
CDR3 protein: CASSLWGYTF
CDR3 DNA: TGTGCCAGCAGTTTATGGGGCTACACCTTC

D gene: NA
V gene: TRBV12-2
J gene: TRBJ2-7
clone size: NA
CDR3 protein: CASRYEQYF
CDR3 DNA: TGTGCAAGTCGCTACGAGCAGTACTTC

D gene: TRBD1
V gene: TRBV6-4
J gene: TRBJ2-2
clone size: NA
CDR3 protein: CASRWTGDTGELFF
CDR3 DNA: TGTGCCAGCAGGTGGACAGGGGACACCGGGGAGCTGTTTTTT

D gene: TRBD1
V gene: TRBV28
J gene: TRBJ2-5
clone size: NA
CDR3 protein: CASRGWGTVWETQYF
CDR3 DNA: TGTGCCAGCAGGGGGTGGGGGACAGTATGGGAGACCCAGTACTTC

D gene: NA
V gene: TRBV4-1
J gene: TRBJ1-2
clone size: NA
CDR3 protein: CASSQEPRYGYTF
CDR3 DNA: TGCGCCAGCAGCCAAGAGCCCCGCTATGGCTACACCTTC

D gene: TRBD1
V gene: TRBV18
J gene: TRBJ2-2
clone size: NA
CDR3 protein: CASSPRTGKTGELFF
CDR3 DNA: TGTGCCAGCTCACCCAGGACAGGGAAAACCGGGGAGCTGTTTTTT

D gene: NA
V gene: TRBV12-5
J gene: TRBJ2-5
clone size: NA
CDR3 protein: CASGPGEETQYF
CDR3 DNA: TGTGCTAGTGGCCCAGGGGAGGAGACCCAGTACTTC

D gene: TRBD2
V gene: TRBV7-2
J gene: TRBJ2-1
clone size: NA
CDR3 protein: CASSSNSGNPQFF
CDR3 DNA: TGTGCCAGCAGCTCAAATAGCGGGAATCCACAGTTCTTC

D gene: TRBD1
V gene: TRBV28
J gene: TRBJ2-3
clone size: NA
CDR3 protein: CASSYSGTGGLDTQYF
CDR3 DNA: TGTGCCAGCAGTTATTCCGGGACAGGGGGCCTAGATACGCAGTATTTT

D gene: NA
V gene: TRBV28
J gene: TRBJ1-2
clone size: few
CDR3 protein: CASSQDRYYGYTF
CDR3 DNA: TGTGCCAGCAGCCAAGACAGGTACTATGGCTACACCTTC

D gene: NA
V gene: TRBV6-6
J gene: TRBJ1-2
clone size: NA
CDR3 protein: CASSYRGGSGYTF
CDR3 DNA: TGTGCCAGCAGTTACAGGGGTGGATCCGGCTACACCTTC

D gene: TRBD2
V gene: TRBV10-3
J gene: TRBJ2-7
clone size: NA
CDR3 protein: CAISGTSALGEQYF
CDR3 DNA: TGTGCCATCAGCGGGACTAGCGCCCTCGGGGAGCAGTACTTC